The 13 T cell receptor beta chains below were found in one sample sequenced in a study of T cells in Graves' hyperthyroidism and ophthalmopathy. TCR beta CDR3 sequences were amplified from RNA transcripts. The HTBI primer set drove a first-round RT-PCR of the TCR CDR3. TCRdb re-analysed the multiplex PCR reads in MiXCR, keeping a single row per CDR3 protein. The sample includes around 340,000 distinct CDR3 sequences, 15% to 20% of them seen just once. The sample taken for sequencing was blood. All receptors derive from a woman aged 35 to 49 with Graves' ophthalmopathy.

This clonotype was recorded at least ten times. The rearrangement links TRBV27 to TRBJ2-7; either TRBD1 or TRBD2 may fit D (5 bases each). CDR3 size: 16 residues. Germline-derived CDR1 and CDR2 are MNHEY and SMNVEV (reference sequence). The V and J ends lost 1 base and 2 bases respectively, with 15 bases between them. The CDR3 sequence: CASSLYPPVGPYEQYF. The CDR3 DNA sequence: TGTGCCAGCAGTTTATACCCCCCGGTGGGACCCTACGAGCAGTACTTC.

This clonotype was recorded at least ten times. The V and J genes are TRBV12-3 or TRBV12-4 and TRBJ2-3, with D possibly being TRBD1 (5 bases). There are 16 residues in the CDR3. V lost 7 bases, J lost 1 base, and 18 bases lay in between. CDR3 nucleotides: TGTGCCAGCAAGAGTCGGCAGGGTATGGGCACAGATACGCAGTATTTT. Translation gives CASKSRQGMGTDTQYF.

This clonotype appeared many times. The rearrangement uses TRBV6-5 and TRBJ1-1; D gene uncertain. Trimming left V 0 bases short and J 1 base short, with 9 bases between. The CDR3 consists of 15 residues. Germline CDR1 reads MNHEY; CDR2 reads SVGAGI. In DNA form, the CDR3 reads TGTGCCAGCAGTTACTCGCTGGGCACGAACACTGAAGCTTTCTTT. Translated: CASSYSLGTNTEAFF.

This clonotype appeared many times. This chain connects TRBV6-5 to TRBJ1-1; 9 nucleotides line up with TRBD1. The V and J ends lost 5 bases and 8 bases, in that order; junction bases with no gene match: 9. Germline V gene lookup returns CDR1 MNHEY and CDR2 SVGAGI. This CDR3 contains 14 residues. The CDR3 sequence is CASSMNRGPAEAFF. CDR3 bases: TGTGCCAGCAGTATGAACAGGGGGCCAGCCGAAGCTTTCTTT.

V usage is TRBV6-1 and J usage is TRBJ1-2; 9 nucleotides match TRBD1. This CDR3 has 15 amino acids. CDR1 is MNHNS and CDR2 is SASEGT in the germline V gene. With 6 bases clipped from V and 2 bases from J, the junction kept 7 bases outside the gene matches. In nucleotides, the CDR3 is TGTGCCAGCAGCGCTCCGGGACAGGGAAACTATGGCTACACCTTC. This codes for CASSAPGQGNYGYTF.

Concerning this clonotype: At one end, the junction sequence differs from germline, possibly due to a read error. The genes are TRBV19 and TRBJ1-5; the D gene is possibly TRBD1 (6 bases). CDR1 is LNHDA, CDR2 SQIVND, per germline (reference sequence). This CDR3 has 16 amino acids. The chain's CDR3 is CASKGGPGTSNQPQQF. For the CDR3, the DNA is TGTGCCAGTAAAGGGGGGCCAGGTACAAGCAATCAGCCCCAGCAATTT.

This clonotype occurred many times. V usage is TRBV12-5 and J usage is TRBJ1-5; the D is unclear. Germline CDR1 is LGHNT and CDR2 is FRNRAP. The CDR3 runs to 17 residues. The V and J ends lost 1 base and 8 bases respectively, with 21 bases between them. The DNA for the CDR3 is TGTGCTAGTGGTTTGGGACACCTCCCGGTGGAGATAAAGCCCCAGCATTTT. Its protein is CASGLGHLPVEIKPQHF.

At least ten counts were recorded for this clonotype. One end of the junction does not line up with germline, which may come from a read error. The genes are TRBV12-3 or TRBV12-4 and TRBJ2-2; a possible D gene is TRBD2 (6 bases). This CDR3 spans 13 amino acids. CDR3 sequence reads: CASSFGGTGEPFF. In DNA, the CDR3 is TGTGCCAGCAGTTTCGGGGGTACCGGGGAGCCGTTTTTT.

This clonotype has at least ten counts. J is TRBJ1-2 and V is TRBV29-1; 9 nucleotides line up with TRBD1. The germline V gene encodes CDR1 SQVTM and CDR2 ANQGSEA. The CDR3 contains 11 residues. The V segment lost 7 bases and the J segment 7 bases; nucleotides outside the gene matches: 4. CDR3 sequence: CSGETGGGYTF. CDR3 nucleotide sequence: TGCAGCGGCGAGACAGGGGGTGGCTACACCTTC.

The J gene is TRBJ2-7, the V gene TRBV6-2 or TRBV6-3; the match to TRBD2 covers 7 bases. Losses at the gene ends were 0 bases for V and 6 bases for J; bases not matched to a gene: 8. The germline V gene has CDR1 MNHEY and CDR2 SVGEGT. This CDR3 has 15 amino acids. CDR3 sequence reads: CASSYSPVGGVEQYF. The CDR3 coding sequence is TGTGCCAGCAGTTACTCCCCAGTGGGGGGGGTCGAGCAGTACTTC.

The chain carries TRBV28 and TRBJ1-1, with D unclear. This CDR3 has 14 amino acids. CDR1 is MDHEN, CDR2 SYDVKM, per germline. Trimming removed 5 bases at V and 2 bases at J, with 12 bases between. CDR3 in DNA: TGTGCCAGCAGTCCCTACGGGTTCAACACTGAAGCTTTCTTT. This codes for CASSPYGFNTEAFF.

The table lists this clonotype with many counts. This sequence joins TRBV7-2 and TRBJ1-2; the D is unclear. The CDR3 consists of 13 residues. V lost 0 bases, J lost 8 bases, and 10 bases lay in between. Germline CDR1 and CDR2: SGHTA and FQGNSA. The CDR3 sequence: CASSLARREGYTF. DNA of the CDR3: TGTGCCAGCAGCTTAGCGCGAAGGGAGGGCTACACCTTC.

The V call is TRBV7-2, the J call TRBJ2-5, with 10 nucleotides matching TRBD1. This CDR3 is 14 amino acids long. Germline CDR1 is SGHTA and CDR2 is FQGNSA. V shed 5 bases, J shed 9 bases, and the junction held 9 bases outside the gene matches. The CDR3 loop reads CASSLGTGARAQYF. The CDR3 DNA follows: TGTGCCAGCAGCCTGGGGACAGGGGCACGGGCCCAGTACTTC.